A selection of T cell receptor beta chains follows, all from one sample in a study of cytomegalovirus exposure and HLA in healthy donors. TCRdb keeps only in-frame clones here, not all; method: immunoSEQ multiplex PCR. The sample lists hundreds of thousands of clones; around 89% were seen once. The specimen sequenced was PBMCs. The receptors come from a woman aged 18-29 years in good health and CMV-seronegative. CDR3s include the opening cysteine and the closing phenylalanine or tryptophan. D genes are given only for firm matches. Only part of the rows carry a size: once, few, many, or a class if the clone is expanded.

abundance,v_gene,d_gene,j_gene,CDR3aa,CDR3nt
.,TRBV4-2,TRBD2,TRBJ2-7,CASSQGLAVYEQYF,TGTGCCAGCAGCCAAGGACTAGCAGTCTACGAGCAGTACTTC
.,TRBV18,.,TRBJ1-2,CASSAVPYGYTF,TGTGCCAGCTCAGCGGTACCCTATGGCTACACCTTC
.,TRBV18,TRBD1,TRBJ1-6,CASSRQGGGSPLHF,TGTGCCAGCTCACGACAGGGTGGTGGTTCACCCCTCCACTTT
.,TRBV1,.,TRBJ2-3,CTSSQDPLAGGFNWSTDTQYF,TGCACCAGCAGCCAAGATCCCCTAGCGGGAGGTTTTAATTGGAGCACAGATACGCAGTATTTT
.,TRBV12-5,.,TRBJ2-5,CASGCRVPLKETQYF,TGTGCTAGTGGTTGCCGGGTCCCACTCAAAGAGACCCAGTACTTC
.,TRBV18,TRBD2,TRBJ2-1,CASHLAGPYNEQFF,TGTGCCAGCCATCTAGCGGGGCCCTACAATGAGCAGTTCTTC
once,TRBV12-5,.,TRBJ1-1,CASGLGQMEAFF,TGTGCTAGTGGTTTGGGGCAGATGGAAGCTTTCTTT
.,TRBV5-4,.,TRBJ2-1,CASSLTGGDNEQFF,TGTGCCAGCAGCTTGACGGGGGGCGACAATGAGCAGTTCTTC
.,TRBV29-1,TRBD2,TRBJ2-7,CSVSGGSGEQYF,TGCAGCGTGAGTGGCGGGAGTGGCGAGCAGTACTTC
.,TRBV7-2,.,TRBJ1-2,CASSVRREYYYGYTF,TGTGCCAGCAGCGTACGTCGGGAATACTACTATGGCTACACCTTC
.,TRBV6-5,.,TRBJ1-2,CASSYSRVYGYTF,TGTGCCAGCAGTTACTCGAGGGTCTATGGCTACACCTTC
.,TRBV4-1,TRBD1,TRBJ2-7,CASSQPGQGALFEQYF,TGCGCCAGCAGCCAGCCGGGACAGGGCGCCCTTTTCGAGCAGTACTTC
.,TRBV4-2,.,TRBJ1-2,CASSLPVSPGGYTF,TGTGCCAGCAGCCTACCAGTCTCACCGGGGGGCTACACCTTC
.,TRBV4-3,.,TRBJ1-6,CASSQDGAGGNSPLHF,TGCGCCAGCAGCCAAGATGGCGCGGGAGGAAATTCACCCCTCCACTTT
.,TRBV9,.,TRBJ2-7,CASSVRLDTYEQYF,TGTGCCAGCAGCGTACGTTTGGACACCTACGAGCAGTACTTC
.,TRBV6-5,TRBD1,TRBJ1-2,CASSSPPDREDGYTF,TGTGCCAGCAGTTCCCCACCGGACAGGGAAGATGGCTACACCTTC
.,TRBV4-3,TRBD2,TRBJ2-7,CASSQERSGSYEQYF,TGCGCCAGCAGCCAAGAAAGGAGCGGGAGCTACGAGCAGTACTTC
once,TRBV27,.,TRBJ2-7,CASSYHPTEDLPYEQYF,TGTGCCAGCAGTTATCACCCGACAGAAGATCTACCCTACGAGCAGTACTTC
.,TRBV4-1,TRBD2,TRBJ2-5,CASSASYRDYQETQYF,TGCGCCAGCAGCGCCAGCTACCGGGACTATCAAGAGACCCAGTACTTC
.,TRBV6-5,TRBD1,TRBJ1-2,CASSESGTGGYTF,TGTGCCAGCAGCGAATCCGGGACAGGTGGCTACACCTTC
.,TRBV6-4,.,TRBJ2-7,CASRGKDNSYEQYF,TGTGCCAGCAGAGGAAAGGACAACTCCTACGAGCAGTACTTC
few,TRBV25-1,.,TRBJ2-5,CASSEGPKTQYF,TGTGCCAGCAGTGAAGGGCCAAAGACCCAGTACTTC
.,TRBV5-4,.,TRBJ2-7,CASSLNLAYEQYF,TGTGCCAGCAGCTTAAATCTCGCCTACGAGCAGTACTTC
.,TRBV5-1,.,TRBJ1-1,CASSLGPTEAFF,TGCGCCAGCAGCTTGGGGCCCACTGAAGCTTTCTTT
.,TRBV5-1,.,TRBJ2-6,CASSLEAGPSLVLTF,TGCGCCAGCAGCTTGGAGGCAGGCCCGTCATTGGTCCTGACTTTC
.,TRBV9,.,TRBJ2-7,CASSVSGLSYEQYF,TGTGCCAGCAGCGTTAGCGGACTATCTTACGAGCAGTACTTC
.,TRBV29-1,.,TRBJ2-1,CSATGNEQFF,TGCAGCGCGACGGGGAATGAGCAGTTCTTC
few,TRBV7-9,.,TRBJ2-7,CASSLAIGTLDYEQYF,TGTGCCAGCAGCTTAGCCATCGGGACTCTTGACTACGAGCAGTACTTC
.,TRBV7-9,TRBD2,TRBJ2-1,CASSRSGRRNNEQFF,TGTGCCAGCAGTCGTAGCGGGAGACGGAACAATGAGCAGTTCTTC
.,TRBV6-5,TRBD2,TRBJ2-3,CASSSGLTGDTQYF,TGTGCCAGCAGTTCGGGACTAACGGGGGATACGCAGTATTTT
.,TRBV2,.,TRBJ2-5,CASAQFGARETQYF,TGTGCCTCCGCCCAGTTTGGGGCCCGGGAGACCCAGTACTTC
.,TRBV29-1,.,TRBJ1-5,CSVGEGNQPQHF,TGCAGCGTTGGGGAGGGCAATCAGCCCCAGCATTTT
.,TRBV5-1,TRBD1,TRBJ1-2,CASSLTKQGVFGYTF,TGCGCCAGCAGCTTGACGAAACAGGGGGTTTTTGGCTACACCTTC
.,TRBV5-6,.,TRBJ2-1,CASSLNRESYNEQFF,TGTGCCAGCAGCTTGAACAGGGAATCCTACAATGAGCAGTTCTTC
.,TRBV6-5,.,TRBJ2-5,CASSRTRGQRETQYF,TGTGCCAGCAGTCGAACGCGCGGACAGAGAGAGACCCAGTACTTC
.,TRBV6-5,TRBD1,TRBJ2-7,CASSDRAPYEQYF,TGTGCCAGCAGTGACAGGGCCCCCTACGAGCAGTACTTC